Below, 23 T cell receptor beta chains from the same sample are listed, as sequenced in a study of blood T cells in healthy people across ages. With a J-beta primer mix and a sample-barcoded 5' primer, a second PCR ran about 6 to 11 cycles. One entry per CDR3 protein, called by TCRdb with MiXCR from the 5' RACE reads. Of some 880,000 distinct CDR3 sequences in the sample, 35% to 40% were seen once. What was sequenced was blood. Receptors originate from a man between 18 and 29 years old in good health.

V and J are TRBV29-1 and TRBJ2-1; D gene unclear. V dropped 3 bases and J dropped 8 bases, with 17 bases sitting between them. CDR3 length: 14 residues. Germline V gene sequence: CDR1 SQVTM, CDR2 ANQGSEA. CDR3 nucleotide sequence: TGCAGCGTTGAGCGACCCGGCATTTTCGATGAGCAGTTCTTC. It specifies CSVERPGIFDEQFF.

This clonotype was seen ten or more times. The gene calls are TRBV4-1 and TRBJ2-1; 7 bases align to TRBD1. V dropped 4 bases and J dropped 1; count of bases not matched to a gene: 7. CDR3 length: 16 amino acids. Germline V gene data show CDR1 as MGHRA and CDR2 as YSYEKL. Here the CDR3 DNA reads TGCGCCAGCAGCCGGGGACAGTCCGGTTCCTACAATGAGCAGTTCTTC. This encodes CASSRGQSGSYNEQFF.

This clonotype was found many times. The chain recombines TRBV12-3 or TRBV12-4 with TRBJ2-1; tentative D call: TRBD2 (5 bases). The CDR3 is 12 amino acids. The germline V and J ends were trimmed by 6 bases and 9 bases, with 12 bases remaining between them. The CDR3 DNA sequence: TGTGCCAGCAGCCCTAATGCGGGTGAGCAGTTCTTC. The encoded protein is CASSPNAGEQFF.

The J gene is TRBJ1-1, the V gene TRBV29-1; maybe TRBD1 (6 bases). In germline, CDR1 is SQVTM, CDR2 ANQGSEA. Between the trimmed V and J ends, which lost 6 bases and 1 base, there was a span of 12 bases. The CDR3 contains 13 residues. This CDR3 reads CSVMDSRNTEAFF. The CDR3 bases are TGCAGCGTGATGGACAGCCGGAACACTGAAGCTTTCTTT.

This clonotype was found a few times. The CDR3 protein is CASSQLAGGDHRMGGTDTQYF. Here the CDR3 DNA reads TGTGCCAGCAGTCAACTAGCGGGGGGGGACCATCGGATGGGTGGCACAGATACGCAGTATTTT. The chain uses TRBV12-3 or TRBV12-4 and TRBJ2-3, with 13 positions matching TRBD2. Germline trimming cut 5 bases from V and 1 base from J; bases unmatched to any gene: 18. This CDR3 is built from 21 residues.

This clonotype was seen a few times. The CDR3 is CASRTGGAESSYNEQFF. DNA of the CDR3: TGCGCCAGCAGAACGGGGGGGGCCGAGAGCTCCTACAATGAGCAGTTCTTC. The rearrangement uses TRBV5-1 and TRBJ2-1; TRBD2 aligns across 8 bases. The J segment lost 0 bases and the V segment lost 5 bases, leaving 10 bases of the junction unmatched. Looked up from germline, CDR1 is SGHRS and CDR2 is YFSETQ. There are 17 residues in the CDR3. Looking up the rest from reference TRBV5-1 and TRBJ2-1 gives the full variable domain: KAGVTQTPRYLIKTRGQQVTLSCSPISGHRSVSWYQQTPGQGLQFLFEYFSETQRNKGNFPGRFSGRQFSNSRSEMNVSTLELGDSALYLCASRTGGAESSYNEQFFGPGTRLTVL.

The chain has TRBV20-1 and TRBJ1-2; D is possibly TRBD1 (6 bases). Germline lookup yields CDR1 DFQATT and CDR2 SNEGSKA (reference sequence). The CDR3 spans 14 residues. Trimming took 1 base from V and 5 from J, leaving 14 bases between them. This CDR3 is CSARADIGTYGYTF. CDR3 in DNA: TGCAGTGCTAGAGCCGATATCGGGACATATGGCTACACCTTC.

This clonotype was seen more than once but under ten times. This chain joins TRBV20-1 and TRBJ1-1; D gene ambiguous. There are 12 residues in the CDR3. The germline gives CDR1 DFQATT, CDR2 SNEGSKA (reference sequence). The V and J ends lost 2 bases and 1 base respectively, with 5 bases between them. In DNA, the CDR3 is TGCAGTGCTAGACAGACGAACACTGAAGCTTTCTTT. It yields the protein CSARQTNTEAFF.

This sequence joins TRBV4-1 and TRBJ2-1, with TRBD1 as a possible D gene (5 bases). The J call may not be correct, given that the DNA end is closer to TRBJ2-7. The CDR3 extends over 15 amino acids. Germline CDR1 MGHRA, CDR2 YSYEKL. The CDR3 DNA reads TGCGCCAGCAGCCGACAGACGGTCTCCTACAATGAGCAGTACTTC. Its protein product is CASSRQTVSYNEQYF.

This clonotype was seen a handful of times. The rearrangement uses TRBV13 and TRBJ2-1; D may be TRBD2 (5 bases). Trimming removed 0 bases at V and 8 bases at J, with 11 bases between. Germline CDR1 and CDR2: PRHDT and FYEKMQ (reference sequence). The CDR3 has 14 residues. The CDR3 region is CASSLGRTGDEQFF. Here the CDR3 DNA reads TGTGCCAGCAGCTTAGGCCGGACTGGCGATGAGCAGTTCTTC. Looking up the rest from reference TRBV13 and TRBJ2-1 gives the full variable domain: AAGVIQSPRHLIKEKRETATLKCYPIPRHDTVYWYQQGPGQDPQFLISFYEKMQSDKGSIPDRFSAQQFSDYHSELNMSSLELGDSALYFCASSLGRTGDEQFFGPGTRLTVL.

This clonotype was detected many times. This chain uses TRBV12-3 or TRBV12-4 with TRBJ2-3; D gene uncertain. The CDR3 runs 17 residues. Trimming cost V 6 bases and J 4 bases, with 23 bases left between them. The chain's CDR3 is CASSTQSRTILPDTQYF. The CDR3 DNA reads TGTGCCAGCAGCACCCAATCGCGGACCATCCTTCCAGATACGCAGTATTTT.

This clonotype has only a few counts. The V gene is TRBV15, the J gene TRBJ1-2; 8 nucleotides agree with TRBD1. Trimming cost V 0 bases and J 8 bases; bases outside gene matches: 5. The CDR3 extends over 14 amino acids. Germline V gives CDR1 LNHNV, CDR2 YYDKDF (reference sequence). Here the CDR3 reads CATSRDQAGGGYTF. The CDR3 DNA is TGTGCCACCAGCAGAGATCAGGCAGGGGGCGGCTACACCTTC. Looking up the rest from reference TRBV15 and TRBJ1-2 gives the full variable domain: DAMVIQNPRYQVTQFGKPVTLSCSQTLNHNVMYWYQQKSSQAPKLLFHYYDKDFNNEADTPDNFQSRRPNTSFCFLDIRSPGLGDTAMYLCATSRDQAGGGYTFGSGTRLTVV.

This clonotype turned up a few times. This chain connects TRBV12-3 or TRBV12-4 to TRBJ2-7, with 8 positions matching TRBD1. The V gene end was trimmed by 5 bases and the J gene end by 6 bases; junction bases not matched to a gene: 24. The CDR3 spans 19 residues. In nucleotides, the CDR3 is TGTGCCAGCAGTCCTAGCTACCTCCGGGCAGGGGGCGCAGTGGGCGAGCAGTACTTC. It yields the protein CASSPSYLRAGGAVGEQYF.

The V call is TRBV20-1, the J call TRBJ1-5; 9 bases agree with TRBD1. J lost 7 bases, V lost 8 bases, and 6 bases had no gene match. There are 12 residues in the CDR3. Germline V gene sequence: CDR1 DFQATT, CDR2 SNEGSKA (reference sequence). CDR3 DNA: TGCAGTACCAGACAGGGGGGCCAGCCCCAGCATTTT. The encoded protein is CSTRQGGQPQHF.

This clonotype was seen only a few times. An end of the junction differs from the germline gene, which may be a read error. The chain has TRBV5-1 and TRBJ2-2; TRBD2 might be the D (5 bases). The germline gives CDR1 SGHRS, CDR2 YFSETQ. The CDR3 is 14 amino acids. The CDR3 bases are TGTGCCAGCAGCTTAGAGGGGAACACCGGGGAGCTGTTTTTT. This translates into CASSLEGNTGELFF.

This clonotype turned up a few times. The J gene is TRBJ1-6, the V gene TRBV6-5; TRBD1 agrees at 10 bases. CDR1 MNHEY and CDR2 SVGAGI come from the germline V gene. CDR3 size: 19 residues. With V trimmed by 2 bases and J by 1 base, 8 bases remained unmatched. CDR3 coding DNA: TGTGCCAGCAGTTACCCCCTCGACAGGGGGCAATCCTATAATTCACCCCTCCACTTT. It specifies CASSYPLDRGQSYNSPLHF.

This chain uses TRBV12-3 or TRBV12-4 with TRBJ1-2; D call uncertain. The CDR3 runs to 9 residues. V gave up 2 bases and J gave up 13 bases, with 5 bases separating them. The CDR3 sequence is CASSLSPTF. CDR3 bases: TGTGCCAGCAGTTTATCCCCCACCTTC.

This sequence joins TRBV5-6 and TRBJ2-1, with D unresolved. Germline values: CDR1 SGHDT, CDR2 YYEEEE. This CDR3 has 15 residues. Trimming removed 4 bases at V and 3 bases at J, with 14 bases between. The CDR3 sequence: CASSPESLFYNEQFF. The CDR3 bases are TGTGCCAGCAGCCCAGAGAGTTTGTTCTACAATGAGCAGTTCTTC.

The CDR3, as DNA: TGTGCCAGCAGCTCCACCGGGACTAGCCCTAGCAATGAGCAGTACTTC. Encoded protein: CASSSTGTSPSNEQYF. The chain couples TRBV7-3 to TRBJ2-5; TRBD2 aligns across 9 bases. V shed 4 bases, J shed 11 bases, and the junction held 17 bases outside the gene matches. The CDR3 loop spans 16 amino acids. Germline-derived CDR1 and CDR2 are SGHTA and FQGTGA.

A few counts support this clonotype. The junction departs from germline at one end; a sequencing error may be responsible. V gene TRBV7-7 combines with J gene TRBJ2-3; D gene unclear. The CDR3 is made up of 13 amino acids. The V gene's germline CDR1 is SSHAT and CDR2 FNYEAQ (reference sequence). Here the CDR3 DNA reads TGTGCTAGCAGCGTGGAAAGGACAGATACGCAGTATTTT. It translates to CASSVERTDTQYF.

The chain couples TRBV6-2 or TRBV6-3 to TRBJ2-7; TRBD2 might be the D (6 bases). Germline-derived CDR1 and CDR2 are MNHEY and SVGEGT. The CDR3 runs to 15 residues. Trimming took 3 bases from V and 7 from J, leaving 19 bases between them. The CDR3 DNA sequence: TGTGCCAGCAGTTATAGGACTAAGGCTATGAATGAGCAGTACTTC. Translating gives CASSYRTKAMNEQYF.

The rearrangement uses TRBV27 and TRBJ2-3, with D perhaps matching TRBD1 or TRBD2 (5 bases each). Per the germline V gene, CDR1 is MNHEY and CDR2 is SMNVEV (reference sequence). This CDR3 has 16 residues. V was trimmed by 6 bases and J by 5 bases, leaving 21 bases between them. The CDR3 reads CASRGLTGPSGDTQYF. As DNA, the CDR3 is TGTGCCAGCAGGGGGCTAACGGGGCCCTCGGGAGATACGCAGTATTTT.

There are a few counts of this clonotype. The V call is TRBV7-9, the J call TRBJ1-2; the D is unclear. This CDR3 is built from 14 residues. Germline V gene lookup returns CDR1 SEHNR and CDR2 FQNEAQ (reference sequence). V lost 5 bases, J lost 4 bases, and 14 bases lay in between. CDR3 in DNA: TGTGCCAGCAGCCTCTCCGACCCCACCTATGGCTACACCTTC. Its translation is CASSLSDPTYGYTF.